Following are 25 T cell receptor beta chains from one sample sequenced in a study of blood T cell repertoires in COVID-19. Profiled with immunoSEQ multiplex PCR; TCRdb holds only in-frame clones, not every one. The repertoire holds 260,000 or so clones, with 85% as singletons. Material for sequencing was PBMCs or T cells enriched from blood (not recorded which). The origin of the receptors is a woman aged 50 to 60 who had recovered from COVID-19.

The V and J genes are TRBV7-9 and TRBJ1-1, with 9 bases identical to TRBD1. J lost 7 bases, V lost 5 bases, and 8 bases had no gene match. The CDR3 covers 14 residues. Germline V gives CDR1 SEHNR, CDR2 FQNEAQ (reference sequence). The CDR3 bases are TGTGCCAGCAGCATCGGGACAGGGAGTTTTGAAGCTTTCTTT. Translation gives CASSIGTGSFEAFF.

The chain has TRBV2 and TRBJ2-3; 14 bases align to TRBD2. V shed 5 bases and J 6 bases; nucleotides not matched to a gene: 7. The CDR3 runs 16 residues. Germline V gene sequence: CDR1 SNHLY, CDR2 FYNNEI. The CDR3 DNA follows: TGTGCCAGCAGTACGGGACTAGCGGGGGTTGTGGATACGCAGTATTTT. Its translation: CASSTGLAGVVDTQYF.

The genes are TRBV6-5 and TRBJ1-2, with 9 bases that match TRBD1. Unmatched junction bases numbered 9, after V lost 0 bases and J lost 7 bases. The CDR3 is made up of 16 amino acids. The V gene's germline CDR1 is MNHEY and CDR2 SVGAGI. Here the CDR3 DNA reads TGTGCCAGCAGTTACTCTGGGACAGGACAGGGGTTTGGCTACACCTTC. Translating gives CASSYSGTGQGFGYTF.

This rearrangement joins TRBV18 to TRBJ1-2; TRBD1 matches at 10 bases. This CDR3 has 17 residues. Germline trimming cut 3 bases from V and 4 bases from J; bases unmatched to any gene: 11. The V gene's germline CDR1 is KGHSH and CDR2 LQKENI. CDR3 in DNA: TGTGCCAGCTCACCGAGACAGGGGGCAGGATCGGCCTATGGCTACACCTTC. This translates into CASSPRQGAGSAYGYTF. The full variable domain, in which reference TRBV18 and TRBJ1-2 provide the parts outside the CDR3, is NAGVMQNPRHLVRRRGQEARLRCSPMKGHSHVYWYRQLPEEGLKFMVYLQKENIIDESGMPKERFSAEFPKEGPSILRIQQVVRGDSAAYFCASSPRQGAGSAYGYTFGSGTRLTVV.

The chain joins TRBV6-1 to TRBJ1-5; D is uncertain. Germline CDR1 and CDR2: MNHNS and SASEGT. This CDR3 has 15 amino acids. V was shortened by 3 bases and J by 1 base, with 10 bases between the two germline ends. The CDR3 reads CASSEAGGSNQPQHF. Here the CDR3 DNA reads TGTGCCAGCAGTGAGGCGGGAGGGAGCAATCAGCCCCAGCATTTT.

The chain employs TRBV3-1 (or the pseudogene TRBV3-2) and TRBJ2-3; TRBD1 might be the D (5 bases). The CDR3 sequence is 15 residues long. The germline CDR1 and CDR2 sequences are LGHDT and YNNKEL (reference sequence). The V end lost 2 bases, the J end lost 2 bases, and 11 bases lay between the germline ends. CDR3 nucleotides: TGTGCCAGCAGCCAAACAGGACACTTCACAGATACGCAGTATTTT. Translation gives CASSQTGHFTDTQYF.

V usage is TRBV2 and J usage is TRBJ1-5, with D uncertain. The V gene's germline CDR1 is SNHLY and CDR2 FYNNEI. The CDR3 runs 14 residues. Trimming removed 7 bases from V and 2 bases from J, with 12 bases in between. The CDR3 sequence is CASNERHGNQPQHF. The DNA for the CDR3 is TGTGCCAGCAACGAAAGACACGGCAATCAGCCCCAGCATTTT.

The rearrangement joins TRBV10-2 to TRBJ2-7; possibly TRBD2 for D (5 bases). The V and J ends lost 2 bases and 4 bases respectively, with 6 bases between them. The CDR3 has 12 amino acids. Germline-derived CDR1 and CDR2 are WSHSY and SAAADI. DNA of the CDR3: TGCGCCAGCAGTGAGAGGAGGTACGAGCAGTACTTC. This translates into CASSERRYEQYF.

The chain combines TRBV7-2 with TRBJ1-6; a weak D match, TRBD1 (6 bases). Trimming took 5 bases from V and 2 from J, leaving 13 bases between them. CDR3 length: 16 residues. Germline V gene sequence: CDR1 SGHTA, CDR2 FQGNSA. The CDR3 DNA follows: TGTGCCAGCAGCGCCGGGACACGAACCTATAATTCACCCCTCCACTTT. Translation gives CASSAGTRTYNSPLHF.

The genes are TRBV11-3 and TRBJ1-1, with TRBD1 matching 8 bases. Per the germline V gene, CDR1 is SGHNT and CDR2 is YENEEA. The CDR3 is 14 residues long. With 4 bases clipped from V and 3 bases from J, the junction kept 4 bases outside the gene matches. The CDR3 loop reads CASSYGQGYTEAFF. CDR3 in DNA: TGTGCCAGCAGCTACGGACAGGGCTACACTGAAGCTTTCTTT. Together with reference TRBV11-3 and TRBJ1-1, the CDR3 gives the full variable domain: EAGVVQSPRYKIIEKKQPVAFWCNPISGHNTLYWYLQNLGQGPELLIRYENEEAVDDSQLPKDRFSAERLKGVDSTLKIQPAELGDSAVYLCASSYGQGYTEAFFGQGTRLTVV.

The V gene is TRBV10-1, the J gene TRBJ2-5; 9 bases are a match to TRBD1. V lost 0 bases and J lost 6; bases outside the gene matches: 2. The CDR3 runs to 14 residues. Germline values: CDR1 WNHNN, CDR2 SYGVQD (reference sequence). The DNA for the CDR3 is TGCGCCAGCAGTGAGTCGGGGACAGGGAAGACCCAGTACTTC. Protein: CASSESGTGKTQYF.

The chain carries TRBV19 and TRBJ1-2; D call uncertain. Per the germline V gene, CDR1 is LNHDA and CDR2 is SQIVND (reference sequence). The CDR3 totals 14 residues. The germline V and J ends were trimmed by 5 bases and 2 bases, with 12 bases remaining between them. The CDR3 protein is CASSEVRKNYGYTF. CDR3 nucleotides: TGTGCCAGTAGTGAGGTCAGAAAAAACTATGGCTACACCTTC.

This sequence joins TRBV6-5 and TRBJ2-3, with 7 bases matching TRBD2. The CDR3 extends over 15 amino acids. V was clipped by 9 bases and J by 0 bases; unmatched bases: 9. Germline CDR1 and CDR2: MNHEY and SVGAGI. This CDR3 reads CASLSSGSSTDTQYF. CDR3 DNA sequence: TGTGCCAGTCTATCTAGCGGATCTAGCACAGATACGCAGTATTTT.

A note on this clone: At one end the junction does not follow the germline gene, possibly because of a read error. V and J are TRBV7-9 and TRBJ1-1, with D unclear. The CDR3 is 14 residues long. CDR1 is SEHNR, CDR2 FQNEAQ, per germline (reference sequence). The DNA of the CDR3 is TGTGCCAGCAGCTTAGGGGCCAAGAACCCTGAAGCTTTCTTT. It yields the protein CASSLGAKNPEAFF.

The rearrangement joins TRBV18 to TRBJ2-7, with 9 positions matching TRBD1. CDR3 length: 15 amino acids. Per the germline V gene, CDR1 is KGHSH and CDR2 is LQKENI. Trimming took 4 bases from V and 2 from J; bases not matched to a gene: 6. CDR3 amino acids: CASSLPGQGTYEQYF. DNA for the CDR3: TGTGCCAGCTCACTACCGGGACAGGGTACCTACGAGCAGTACTTC.

This chain connects TRBV3-1 (or the pseudogene TRBV3-2) to TRBJ1-6; 7 bases line up with TRBD1. The CDR3 has 14 amino acids. Germline values: CDR1 LGHDT, CDR2 YNNKEL (reference sequence). V lost 6 bases, J lost 8 bases, and 7 bases stayed unmatched. CDR3 in DNA: TGTGCCAGCAGTAAGGGACAGCGGGATTCACCCCTCCACTTT. It is translated as CASSKGQRDSPLHF.

The chain has TRBV28 and TRBJ2-2; D is possibly TRBD1 (6 bases). Trimming cost V 2 bases and J 6 bases, with 19 bases left between them. CDR3 size: 17 residues. Germline CDR1 MDHEN, CDR2 SYDVKM. Here the CDR3 reads CASSLLTGRRGPGELFF. CDR3 DNA: TGTGCCAGCAGTTTACTAACAGGGAGAAGAGGTCCCGGGGAGCTGTTTTTT.

This clone was found once. Here the CDR3 reads CASSVRVGTYEQYF. CDR3 in DNA: TGTGCCAGCTCCGTACGGGTTGGAACCTACGAGCAGTACTTC. This sequence joins TRBV4-2 and TRBJ2-7, with no clear D. This CDR3 spans 14 amino acids. The V gene lost 8 bases and the J gene lost 2 bases, with 16 bases spanning the gap. Germline values: CDR1 LGHNA, CDR2 YNFKEQ.

The chain couples TRBV6-4 to TRBJ2-1; 10 bases agree with TRBD2. Germline V lookup: CDR1 MRHNA, CDR2 SNTAGT. The CDR3 extends over 14 amino acids. Unmatched junction bases numbered 5, after V lost 6 bases and J lost 6 bases. Here the CDR3 reads CASSEAGGGNEQFF. The CDR3 nucleotides are TGTGCCAGCAGCGAAGCGGGAGGGGGCAATGAGCAGTTCTTC.

The chain carries TRBV6-2 or TRBV6-3 and TRBJ1-1; no reliable D call. Germline V CDR1 and CDR2: MNHEY, SVGEGT. CDR3 length equals 14 residues. Trimming removed 0 bases from V and 5 bases from J, with 10 bases in between. This CDR3 reads CASSYSKGSTEAFF. The CDR3, as DNA: TGTGCCAGCAGTTACTCGAAAGGGAGTACTGAAGCTTTCTTT.

The chain couples TRBV11-2 to TRBJ2-1; perhaps TRBD1 as D (5 bases). Germline CDR1 and CDR2: SGHAT and FQNNGV. The V gene lost 1 base and the J gene lost 4 bases, with 11 bases spanning the gap. The CDR3 has 15 residues. CDR3 region: CASSLVAGIYNEQFF. Here the CDR3 DNA reads TGTGCCAGCAGCTTAGTTGCAGGGATTTACAATGAGCAGTTCTTC.

The J gene is TRBJ1-2, the V gene TRBV30; 8 nucleotides line up with TRBD1. Trimming at V came to 4 bases and at J to 6 bases, leaving 4 bases not matched to a gene. The CDR3 covers 12 residues. Germline CDR1 GTSNPN, CDR2 SVGIG (reference sequence). The CDR3 loop reads CAWKTGANGYTF. The CDR3 DNA follows: TGTGCCTGGAAGACAGGGGCTAATGGCTACACCTTC.

This chain joins TRBV4-3 and TRBJ2-7, with D possibly matching TRBD2 (6 bases). CDR3 size: 16 residues. V lost 0 bases to trimming and J lost 4 bases, with 16 bases between them. From germline, CDR1 is LGHNA and CDR2 YSLEER. The CDR3 loop is CASSQDFGGGSYEQYF. DNA of the CDR3: TGCGCCAGCAGCCAAGACTTCGGGGGAGGCTCGTACGAGCAGTACTTC.

The rearrangement joins TRBV19 to TRBJ1-1; 7 nucleotides align to TRBD1. The V segment lost 6 bases and the J segment 2 bases; nucleotides outside the gene matches: 18. The CDR3 is 18 residues long. Germline V gene sequence: CDR1 LNHDA, CDR2 SQIVND (reference sequence). The CDR3 coding sequence is TGTGCCAGTAGCCGGTCAACGACGAGAGGGGGCTTAAACACTGAAGCTTTCTTT. Translation gives CASSRSTTRGGLNTEAFF.

V gene TRBV24-1 combines with J gene TRBJ2-1, with 7 positions matching TRBD1. Germline trimming cut 4 bases from V and 0 bases from J; bases unmatched to any gene: 8. CDR1 is KGHDR and CDR2 is SFDVKD in the germline V gene. The CDR3 spans 17 residues. The CDR3 spells CATSDSHRGNSYNEQFF. The CDR3 coding sequence is TGTGCCACCAGTGACTCTCACAGGGGTAACTCCTACAATGAGCAGTTCTTC.